The T cell receptor (beta chain) under discussion was sequenced for a study of shared clonotypes between healthy human individuals. Study observations and caveats: Sample collection involved blood only; tissue repertoires are likely different.

Of note for this clone: Its antigen is unidentified. This sample includes further DNA sequences coding for the same CDR3.

This CDR3 has 15 residues. V lost 0 bases and J lost 5, with 10 bases in between. CDR1 MGHRA and CDR2 YSYEKL come from the germline V gene. Repertoires were generated with immunoSEQ multiplex PCR, while TCRdb's copy carries only in-frame clones and drops some. The data show 2 million to 2.5 million clones, around 95% seen once. Sample: naive CD4+ T cells sorted from blood. Subset defined: CD45RA+ positively selected. This clonotype was obtained from a man younger than 35 in good health. V and J are TRBV4-1 and TRBJ1-4, with a weak D call TRBD1 (5 bases). In DNA, the CDR3 is TGCGCCAGCAGCCAAGAAGGGCAGGGAAATGAAAAACTGTTTTTT. Translated, it gives CASSQEGQGNEKLFF.